What follows is one T cell receptor (beta chain) and its context. There is no known antigen for this receptor. Per-base qualities were not stored, and no clone one base away is much larger. Trimming removed 2 bases from V and 2 bases from J; the gene matches leave 10 bases unexplained. For CDR1 and CDR2, the germline V gene lists MDHEN and SYDVKM. The CDR3 runs 17 residues from the cysteine to the phenylalanine. The sequence is cut down to CDR3 DNA, 51 bases in frame from base 1. This sample is part of a study of T cell changes during pregnancy in multiple sclerosis (dated by TCRdb to about 2019). For the wider study: The study examined how the T cell repertoire changed over the course of pregnancy in women with multiple sclerosis.

Library preparation used the immunoSEQ multiplex PCR assay. TCRdb mirrors the immuneACCESS table, restricted to in-frame sequences. Some clones are absent from its copies; in checked studies, under half trace to an unresolved V gene, and the reason for the others is unknown. This sample holds about 40,000 clones; more than 90% were observed only once. In total, the top ten clones hold less than 1.5% of the sample. The source is a female donor with multiple sclerosis, enrolled in a pregnancy study. The source material was peripheral blood, sampled before pregnancy. The V and J genes are TRBV28 and TRBJ2-7, with 9 middle bases fitting TRBD2. Here is the DNA: TGTGCCAGCAGTTTAGATCTGGCGGGAGGGCCGCCCTACGAGCAGTACTTC. The resulting protein is CASSLDLAGGPPYEQYF.